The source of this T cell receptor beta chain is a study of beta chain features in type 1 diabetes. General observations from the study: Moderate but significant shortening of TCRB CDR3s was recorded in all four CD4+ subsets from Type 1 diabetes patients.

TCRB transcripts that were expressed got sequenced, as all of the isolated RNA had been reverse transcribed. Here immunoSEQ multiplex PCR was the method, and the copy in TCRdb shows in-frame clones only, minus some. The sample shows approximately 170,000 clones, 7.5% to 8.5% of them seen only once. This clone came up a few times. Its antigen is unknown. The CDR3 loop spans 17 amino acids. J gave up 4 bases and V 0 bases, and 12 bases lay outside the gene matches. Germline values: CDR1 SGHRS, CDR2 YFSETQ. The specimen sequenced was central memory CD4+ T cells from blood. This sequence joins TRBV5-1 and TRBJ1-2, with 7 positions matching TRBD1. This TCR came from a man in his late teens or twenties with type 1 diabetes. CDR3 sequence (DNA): TGCGCCAGCAGCTTGGCACAGGGGAGTGGTGCGGCCTATGGCTACACCTTC. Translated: CASSLAQGSGAAYGYTF. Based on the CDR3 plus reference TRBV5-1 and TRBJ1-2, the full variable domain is KAGVTQTPRYLIKTRGQQVTLSCSPISGHRSVSWYQQTPGQGLQFLFEYFSETQRNKGNFPGRFSGRQFSNSRSEMNVSTLELGDSALYLCASSLAQGSGAAYGYTFGSGTRLTVV.